This T cell receptor (beta chain) comes out of a study of T cells in Graves' hyperthyroidism and ophthalmopathy. Amplification of TCR beta CDR3 regions used RNA as the template. When the TCR CDR3 underwent first-round RT-PCR, the HTBI primer set was used. One entry per CDR3 protein, called by TCRdb with MiXCR from the multiplex PCR reads. There are around 340,000 distinct CDR3 sequences in the sample; about a sixth occur only once, and around a third lies in the top ten. This clonotype has just a few counts. What was sequenced was blood. The source is a woman aged 30 to 39 with Graves' hyperthyroidism that later progressed to Graves' ophthalmopathy.

CDR3 sequence (DNA): TGTGCCAGCAGTGCGGAGACAGGGTTTTGGGAGCAGTACTTC. Translated: CASSAETGFWEQYF. The V gene is TRBV6-1, the J gene TRBJ2-7, with TRBD1 identical over 7 bases. Per the germline V gene, CDR1 is MNHNS and CDR2 is SASEGT. This CDR3 contains 14 residues. With V trimmed by 4 bases and J by 7 bases, 10 bases remained unmatched.